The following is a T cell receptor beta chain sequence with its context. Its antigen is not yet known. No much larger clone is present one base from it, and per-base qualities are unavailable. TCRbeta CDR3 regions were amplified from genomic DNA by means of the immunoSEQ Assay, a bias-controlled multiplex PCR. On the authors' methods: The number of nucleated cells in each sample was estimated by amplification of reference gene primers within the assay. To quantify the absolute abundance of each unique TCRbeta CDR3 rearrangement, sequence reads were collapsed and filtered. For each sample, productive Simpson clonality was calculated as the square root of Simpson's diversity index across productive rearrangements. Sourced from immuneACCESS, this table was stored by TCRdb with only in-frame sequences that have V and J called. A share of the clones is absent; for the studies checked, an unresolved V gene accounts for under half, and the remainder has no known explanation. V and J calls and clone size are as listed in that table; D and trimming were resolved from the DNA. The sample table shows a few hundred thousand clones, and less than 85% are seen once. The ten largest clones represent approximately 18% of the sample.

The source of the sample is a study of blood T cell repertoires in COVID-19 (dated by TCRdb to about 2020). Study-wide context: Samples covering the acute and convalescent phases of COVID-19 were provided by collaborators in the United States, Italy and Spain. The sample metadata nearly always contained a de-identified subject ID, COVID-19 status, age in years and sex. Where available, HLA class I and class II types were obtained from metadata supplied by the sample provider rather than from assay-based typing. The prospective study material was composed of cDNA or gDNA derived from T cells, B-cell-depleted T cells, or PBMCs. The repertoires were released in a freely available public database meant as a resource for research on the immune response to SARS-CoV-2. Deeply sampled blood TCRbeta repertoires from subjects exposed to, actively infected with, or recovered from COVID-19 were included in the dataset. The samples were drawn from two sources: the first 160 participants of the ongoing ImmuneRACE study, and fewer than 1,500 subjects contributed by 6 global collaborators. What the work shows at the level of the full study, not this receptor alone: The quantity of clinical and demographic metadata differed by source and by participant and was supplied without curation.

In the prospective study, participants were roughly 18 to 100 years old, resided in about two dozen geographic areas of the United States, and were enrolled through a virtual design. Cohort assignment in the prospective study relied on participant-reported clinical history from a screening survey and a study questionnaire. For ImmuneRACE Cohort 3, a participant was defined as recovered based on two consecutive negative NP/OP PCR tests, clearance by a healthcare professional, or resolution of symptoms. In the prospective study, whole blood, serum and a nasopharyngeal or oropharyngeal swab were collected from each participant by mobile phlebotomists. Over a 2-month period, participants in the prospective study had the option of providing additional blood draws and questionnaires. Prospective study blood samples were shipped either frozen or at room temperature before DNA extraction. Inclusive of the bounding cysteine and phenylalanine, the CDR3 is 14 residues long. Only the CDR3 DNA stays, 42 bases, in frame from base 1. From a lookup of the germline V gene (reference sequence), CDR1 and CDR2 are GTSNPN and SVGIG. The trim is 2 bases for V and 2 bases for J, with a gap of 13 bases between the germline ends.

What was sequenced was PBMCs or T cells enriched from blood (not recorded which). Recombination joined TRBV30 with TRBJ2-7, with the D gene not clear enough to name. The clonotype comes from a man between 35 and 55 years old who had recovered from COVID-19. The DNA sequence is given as TGTGCCTGGAGTCGTGTGACGGGTGCCTACGAGCAGTACTTC. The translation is CAWSRVTGAYEQYF.